The entry below gives a single T cell receptor beta chain sequence along with its context. Its cognate antigen is unknown. V was pared by 8 bases and J by 9 bases, with 17 bases between. This CDR3 spans 14 amino acids. The data derive from a study of Graves' ophthalmopathy and Graves' hyperthyroidism. Study-wide results and caveats: Blood also held most thyroid clonotypes expanded above 0.001 frequency.

For repertoire sequencing, the TCR beta CDR3 regions were amplified from RNA transcripts. The first round was an RT-PCR with HTBI primers, and the second round was a multiplex PCR. TCRdb re-derived calls from the multiplex PCR reads in MiXCR, one entry per CDR3 protein. The sample includes some 750,000 distinct CDR3 sequences, about 44% of them seen just once. The source material was peripheral blood. The clonotype comes from an adult man with Graves' ophthalmopathy. The chain combines TRBV12-3 or TRBV12-4 with TRBJ1-6; the D is unclear. The CDR3 loop is CASVVFPGRSPLHF. CDR3 DNA sequence: TGTGCCAGCGTTGTATTCCCGGGTCGTTCACCCCTCCACTTT.